A single sample gave rise to the 21 T cell receptor beta chains below, sequenced in a study of blood T cell repertoires in COVID-19. Assay: immunoSEQ multiplex PCR; the TCRdb copy retains only in-frame clones and omits some. The top ten clones hold more than 0.85% of a sample with 300,000 to 400,000 clones, over 75% of them seen once. The source material was PBMCs or T cells enriched from blood (not recorded which). The receptor set was obtained from a woman under 40 with acute COVID-19.

This clone showed up just once. This sequence joins TRBV5-5 and TRBJ1-1; D is possibly TRBD1 (6 bases). CDR3 length: 15 residues. CDR1 and CDR2 from the germline V gene are SGHKS and YYEKEE (reference sequence). V was pared by 1 base and J by 4 bases, with 14 bases between. CDR3 nucleotides: TGTGCCAGCAGCTTGAGGTTTCAGGGGAGCACTGAAGCTTTCTTT. Translated, it gives CASSLRFQGSTEAFF.

The rearrangement links TRBV24-1 to TRBJ2-2; TRBD1 aligns across 11 bases. The CDR3 loop spans 14 amino acids. The V segment lost 11 bases and the J segment 7 bases; nucleotides outside the gene matches: 8. Germline V gives CDR1 KGHDR, CDR2 SFDVKD. The CDR3 spells CASEDRGLDGELFF. CDR3 nucleotide sequence: TGTGCCAGTGAGGACAGGGGGCTCGACGGGGAGCTGTTTTTT.

This chain connects TRBV27 to TRBJ2-1, with D possibly TRBD2 on 6 matching bases. Germline CDR1 is MNHEY and CDR2 is SMNVEV (reference sequence). This CDR3 has 14 residues. Trimming took off 5 bases at V and 4 bases at J, with 12 bases between the two ends. The CDR3 DNA reads TGTGCCAGCAGTGTCCGGGGGAGTTACAATGAGCAGTTCTTC. Protein: CASSVRGSYNEQFF.

The chain uses TRBV5-8 and TRBJ1-1; 8 nucleotides line up with TRBD1. Germline V gene lookup returns CDR1 SGHTS and CDR2 YDEGEE. CDR3 size: 16 residues. Trimming removed 4 bases from V and 4 bases from J; junction bases left unmatched: 12. CDR3 region: CASSLGQGGVRTEAFF. The CDR3 nucleotides are TGTGCCAGCAGCCTCGGACAGGGTGGAGTTCGCACTGAAGCTTTCTTT.

The gene calls are TRBV6-2 or TRBV6-3 and TRBJ2-6; no definite D call. Looked up from germline, CDR1 is MNHEY and CDR2 is SVGEGT. The CDR3 totals 13 residues. Trimming removed 4 bases from V and 3 bases from J, with 4 bases in between. The CDR3, as DNA: TGTGCCAGCAGTTCCCTTGGGGCCAACGTCCTGACTTTC. It translates to CASSSLGANVLTF.

This clone is a singleton in its sample. The CDR3 DNA reads TGCGCCAGCAGCTTGGCTTGGCAGGGGGTTCCCACTAATGAAAAACTGTTTTTT. Its translation is CASSLAWQGVPTNEKLFF. The rearrangement uses TRBV5-1 and TRBJ1-4; 7 positions agree with TRBD1. Per the germline V gene, CDR1 is SGHRS and CDR2 is YFSETQ. With V trimmed by 0 bases and J by 2 bases, 10 bases remained unmatched. The CDR3 sequence is 18 residues long.

The chain employs TRBV7-6 and TRBJ1-3; TRBD1 agrees at 9 bases. There are 17 residues in the CDR3. Germline-derived CDR1 and CDR2 are SGHVS and FNYEAQ. Unmatched junction bases numbered 5, after V lost 2 bases and J lost 0 bases. DNA of the CDR3: TGTGCCAGCAGCTTATTGACAGGGGGGATCTCTGGAAACACCATATATTTT. Its protein product is CASSLLTGGISGNTIYF.

V gene TRBV19 combines with J gene TRBJ1-5; perhaps TRBD1 as D (5 bases). This CDR3 is built from 16 residues. Germline V gene lookup returns CDR1 LNHDA and CDR2 SQIVND (reference sequence). Trimming removed 7 bases at V and 0 bases at J, with 16 bases between. CDR3: CASTPWGGGSNQPQHF. CDR3 nucleotide sequence: TGTGCCAGTACCCCTTGGGGCGGGGGTAGCAATCAGCCCCAGCATTTT.

This chain links TRBV4-1 with TRBJ1-6; a possible D gene is TRBD1 (6 bases). V lost 1 base to trimming and J lost 0 bases, with 16 bases between them. This CDR3 contains 19 residues. CDR1 is MGHRA, CDR2 YSYEKL, per germline. The CDR3 reads CASSQAPGQRSSYNSPLHF. The CDR3 DNA sequence: TGCGCCAGCAGCCAAGCACCCGGACAGAGGAGCTCCTATAATTCACCCCTCCACTTT.

CDR3 residues: CASRDRERIGEKLFF. The CDR3 DNA follows: TGTGCCAGCCGCGACAGGGAAAGGATTGGTGAAAAACTGTTTTTT. This rearrangement joins TRBV6-5 to TRBJ1-4; TRBD1 matches 7 bases. Germline V gene lookup returns CDR1 MNHEY and CDR2 SVGAGI. J lost 7 bases, V lost 8 bases, and 13 bases had no gene match. The CDR3 has 15 amino acids.

The V and J genes are TRBV6-5 and TRBJ2-3; maybe TRBD1 (6 bases). CDR1 MNHEY and CDR2 SVGAGI come from the germline V gene. There are 14 residues in the CDR3. Trimming removed 6 bases at V and 0 bases at J, with 10 bases between. CDR3 residues: CASRRGQSTDTQYF. The CDR3 DNA follows: TGTGCCAGCAGACGCGGACAGAGCACAGATACGCAGTATTTT.

The gene calls are TRBV9 and TRBJ1-1; the match to TRBD1 covers 8 bases. This CDR3 is 13 amino acids long. Germline CDR1 reads SGDLS; CDR2 reads YYNGEE. Unmatched junction bases numbered 2, after V lost 3 bases and J lost 4 bases. CDR3 sequence: CASSGQGRTEAFF. The CDR3 nucleotides are TGTGCCAGCAGCGGACAGGGGCGCACTGAAGCTTTCTTT. The full variable domain, its missing parts supplied by reference TRBV9 and TRBJ1-1, is DSGVTQTPKHLITATGQRVTLRCSPRSGDLSVYWYQQSLDQGLQFLIQYYNGEERAKGNILERFSAQQFPDLHSELNLSSLELGDSALYFCASSGQGRTEAFFGQGTRLTVV.

The chain joins TRBV15 to TRBJ2-7; a weak D match, TRBD1 (6 bases). The germline CDR1 and CDR2 sequences are LNHNV and YYDKDF (reference sequence). V was pared by 5 bases and J by 7 bases, with 18 bases between. This CDR3 region has 14 residues. CDR3 bases: TGTGCCACCAGCGGTAGACAGGCGTCCTTAGAGCAGTACTTC. Translation: CATSGRQASLEQYF.

The chain has TRBV7-8 and TRBJ2-7; D call uncertain. Trimming took off 1 base at V and 5 bases at J, with 15 bases between the two ends. Germline lookup yields CDR1 SGHVS and CDR2 FQNEAQ. The CDR3 has 15 amino acids. The CDR3 loop is CASSLVRGSSDEQYF. The CDR3 coding sequence is TGTGCCAGCAGCTTAGTTCGAGGTTCCAGCGACGAGCAGTACTTC.

This sequence joins TRBV7-2 and TRBJ1-2; possible D gene TRBD1, 6 bases. The germline V gene has CDR1 SGHTA and CDR2 FQGNSA. The ends were cut back, 2 bases at V and 8 bases at J, with 18 bases in the middle. The CDR3 totals 15 residues. The CDR3 DNA follows: TGTGCCAGCAGCTTACGGCAGGGGAATTGGAAAGGCTACACCTTC. It is translated as CASSLRQGNWKGYTF.

The chain combines TRBV24-1 with TRBJ2-7; no reliable D call. With 2 bases removed from V and 4 bases from J, the gap between germline ends came to 11 bases. The CDR3 sequence is 14 residues long. Germline CDR1 and CDR2: KGHDR and SFDVKD. The CDR3 reads CATSDSPYSYEQYF. CDR3 bases: TGTGCCACCAGTGATTCCCCGTATTCGTACGAGCAGTACTTC.

V gene TRBV27 combines with J gene TRBJ2-3; 7 bases are shared with TRBD2. Trimming at V came to 2 bases and at J to 4 bases, leaving 9 bases not matched to a gene. CDR1 MNHEY and CDR2 SMNVEV come from the germline V gene (reference sequence). The CDR3 has 16 amino acids. Written as DNA, the CDR3 is TGTGCCAGCAGTTTACTTCAAGAGAGCGGGGCAGATACGCAGTATTTT. Its translation: CASSLLQESGADTQYF.

The chain recombines TRBV4-3 with TRBJ1-3; 7 nucleotides line up with TRBD1. The trim removed 4 bases at V and 0 bases at J, leaving 3 bases unmatched. The CDR3 loop spans 15 amino acids. Germline V gene data show CDR1 as LGHNA and CDR2 as YSLEER. CDR3 sequence reads: CASSPGTASGNTIYF. The DNA of the CDR3 is TGCGCCAGCAGCCCCGGGACAGCCTCTGGAAACACCATATATTTT.

The genes are TRBV7-8 and TRBJ1-5; TRBD1 might be the D (5 bases). The CDR3 length is 15 residues. Trimming removed 5 bases from V and 2 bases from J, with 13 bases in between. Per germline, CDR1 SGHVS and CDR2 FQNEAQ. For the CDR3, the DNA is TGTGCCAGCAGCCCCGGGGGGAAGCGCAATCAGCCCCAGCATTTT. Its protein is CASSPGGKRNQPQHF.

The rearrangement joins TRBV3-1 (or the pseudogene TRBV3-2) to TRBJ2-3; TRBD2 aligns across 8 bases. This CDR3 spans 14 amino acids. The ends lost 4 bases at V and 6 bases at J; junction bases unmatched: 6. Germline V gives CDR1 LGHDT, CDR2 YNNKEL (reference sequence). The CDR3 loop is CASSPRTSWDTQYF. CDR3 DNA: TGTGCCAGCAGCCCCCGGACTAGCTGGGATACGCAGTATTTT.

The chain has TRBV27 and TRBJ2-1, with 9 nucleotides matching TRBD2. Trimming cost V 0 bases and J 4 bases; bases outside gene matches: 16. The CDR3 extends over 20 amino acids. Germline V lookup: CDR1 MNHEY, CDR2 SMNVEV (reference sequence). The CDR3 DNA reads TGTGCCAGCAGTTTATCACCTGTAGCCGCGGGGGGGGCGAAGTACAATGAGCAGTTCTTC. It codes for CASSLSPVAAGGAKYNEQFF.